This T cell receptor beta chain emerged from a study of blood T cell repertoires in COVID-19 (dated by TCRdb to the early 2020s). Regarding the study in general: The collaborator samples originated in the United States, Italy and Spain and spanned the acute and convalescent phases of COVID-19. The samples were drawn from the first 160 participants of the ongoing ImmuneRACE study and from some 1,300 subjects provided by 6 global collaborators. The material from the prospective study consisted of cDNA or gDNA derived from T cells, B-cell-depleted T cells, or PBMCs. Where available, HLA class I and class II types were obtained from metadata supplied by the sample provider rather than from assay-based typing. A freely available public database, intended as a resource for researchers studying the immune response to SARS-CoV-2, is where the repertoires were released. The dataset comprised deeply sampled blood TCRbeta repertoires from subjects exposed to, actively infected with, or recovered from COVID-19. A de-identified subject ID, COVID-19 status, age in years and sex were almost always included in the sample metadata.

As regards this clone: Its antigen remains undetermined. Base quality data are lacking; no much larger clone is found one base away.

The study at large found these results: The quantity of clinical and demographic metadata differed by source and by participant and was supplied without curation.

There are 16 amino acids in the CDR3, from cysteine to phenylalanine inclusive. Just CDR3 DNA is preserved here, 48 bases in frame from base 1. As encoded in the germline V gene (reference sequence), CDR1 is SGHNT while CDR2 is YYREEE. The junction shows trimming of 5 bases on V and 0 bases on J, and the gene matches do not reach 10 bases of it. One collaborating source in Seattle enrolled patients while the patients were actively infected and followed the patients over time throughout the course of disease. Whole blood was collected in K2EDTA tubes by collaborating institutions according to the institutions' own protocols. For TCRbeta analysis, collaborators shipped samples in one of three forms: frozen whole blood, isolated PBMCs, or DNA extracted from either of those sample types. TCRbeta CDR3 regions were amplified from genomic DNA by means of the immunoSEQ Assay, a bias-controlled multiplex PCR. The authors processed their data as follows. The number of nucleated cells in each sample was estimated from the amplification of reference gene primers within the assay. To quantify the absolute abundance of each unique TCRbeta CDR3 rearrangement, sequence reads were collapsed and filtered. Productive Simpson clonality was computed per sample as the square root of Simpson's diversity index over productive rearrangements. In TCRdb, the immuneACCESS table is reduced to in-frame sequences with V and J assigned. These tables do not hold every clone; where another copy was compared, an unresolved V gene accounts for under half, and the others remain unexplained. That table furnishes V, J and clone size, whereas the DNA furnished D and trimming. Recorded for this sample are under 350,000 clones; approximately 89% of them occurred a single time. The biggest ten clones account for less than 2% of the sample.

The sequencing sample was made of peripheral blood. The sequence is built from TRBV5-4 and TRBJ1-1; 7 of the junction bases match TRBD1. The sequence was collected from a woman in her twenties or thirties with COVID-19, enrolled during active disease. The bases read TGTGCCAGCAGTGGGGCAGGGGGTTACTTGAACACTGAAGCTTTCTTT. It codes for CASSGAGGYLNTEAFF.